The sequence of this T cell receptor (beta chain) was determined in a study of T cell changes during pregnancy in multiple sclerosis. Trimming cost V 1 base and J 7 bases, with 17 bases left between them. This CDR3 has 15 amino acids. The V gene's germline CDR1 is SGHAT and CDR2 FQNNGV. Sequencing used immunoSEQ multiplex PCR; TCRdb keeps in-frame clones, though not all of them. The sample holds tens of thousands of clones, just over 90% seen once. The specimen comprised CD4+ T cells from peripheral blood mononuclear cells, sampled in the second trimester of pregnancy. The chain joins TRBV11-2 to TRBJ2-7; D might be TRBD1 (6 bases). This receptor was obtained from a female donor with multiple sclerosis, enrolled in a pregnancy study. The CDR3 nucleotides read TGTGCCAGCAGCTTAGTTTCCGGCCAAACAGGGGAGCAGTACTTC. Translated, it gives CASSLVSGQTGEQYF.